The 30 T cell receptor beta chains presented below share a single source sample, sequenced in a study of beta chain features in type 1 diabetes. Expressed TCRB transcripts were sequenced, since all the RNA that had been isolated was reverse transcribed. The repertoire was sequenced with immunoSEQ multiplex PCR; TCRdb's copy has only in-frame clones and lacks some. The sample includes some 250,000 clones, under 13% of them seen just once. The study, taken as a whole, reports: Shorter TCRB CDR3s, moderately but significantly so, were found in Type 1 diabetes patients in all four CD4+ subsets.

Their specific antigens are unknown. Sample: naive CD4+ T cells from blood. These receptors were collected from a man aged 25-45 years with type 1 diabetes.

The V call is TRBV2, the J call TRBJ2-3; D is possibly TRBD2 (5 bases). Germline-derived CDR1 and CDR2 are SNHLY and FYNNEI. V lost 3 bases and J lost 1, with 14 bases in between. The length of the CDR3 is 16 residues. CDR3 DNA: TGTGCCAGCAGTGAGGACTCTCTGGGTGGCACAGATACGCAGTATTTT. Translated: CASSEDSLGGTDTQYF.

This clone was picked up a small number of times. V is TRBV18 and J is TRBJ2-7, with D perhaps matching TRBD1 (5 bases). Deletions cut 5 bases from V and 5 bases from J, with 10 bases between. Germline CDR1 is KGHSH and CDR2 is LQKENI. This CDR3 is 12 amino acids long. The CDR3 region is CASSELQDEQYF. The CDR3 DNA reads TGTGCCAGCTCAGAATTACAGGACGAGCAGTACTTC. Drawing the rest from reference TRBV18 and TRBJ2-7, the complete variable domain is NAGVMQNPRHLVRRRGQEARLRCSPMKGHSHVYWYRQLPEEGLKFMVYLQKENIIDESGMPKERFSAEFPKEGPSILRIQQVVRGDSAAYFCASSELQDEQYFGPGTRLTVT.

This clone has a handful of counts. This CDR3 is also generated by other DNA sequences in the sample. The J gene is TRBJ2-2, the V gene TRBV30; 8 positions match TRBD1. Unmatched junction bases numbered 4, after V lost 8 bases and J lost 5 bases. CDR3 size: 12 residues. Per germline, CDR1 GTSNPN and CDR2 SVGIG (reference sequence). The CDR3 sequence: CARTGNTGELFF. CDR3 DNA sequence: TGTGCCCGGACAGGGAATACCGGGGAGCTGTTTTTT.

Only a few counts were recorded for this clone. V and J are TRBV4-3 and TRBJ1-6; no reliable D call. Per germline, CDR1 LGHNA and CDR2 YSLEER. This CDR3 contains 16 residues. The ends were cut back, 0 bases at V and 4 bases at J, with 10 bases in the middle. CDR3 in amino acids: CASSQDQSGYNSPLHF. Here the CDR3 DNA reads TGCGCCAGCAGCCAAGATCAGTCCGGGTATAATTCACCCCTCCACTTT.

This chain connects TRBV7-9 to TRBJ1-1; the match to TRBD1 covers 8 bases. Germline V CDR1 and CDR2: SEHNR, FQNEAQ (reference sequence). This CDR3 is 14 amino acids long. With 5 bases clipped from V and 4 bases from J, the junction kept 6 bases outside the gene matches. The CDR3 here is CASSPQGAGTEAFF. The CDR3 DNA reads TGTGCCAGCAGCCCTCAGGGGGCTGGCACTGAAGCTTTCTTT.

This clone has a handful of counts. The chain carries TRBV4-2 and TRBJ2-5; TRBD1 is a possible D gene (5 bases). The CDR3 length is 12 residues. Germline V CDR1 and CDR2: LGHNA, YNFKEQ. Trimming took off 6 bases at V and 7 bases at J, with 12 bases between the two ends. CDR3 in amino acids: CASSQNQGTQYF. The CDR3 DNA reads as TGTGCCAGCAGTCAAAACCAGGGGACCCAGTACTTC.

The table lists this clone with a few counts. This sequence joins TRBV28 and TRBJ2-7, with 8 bases fitting TRBD1. CDR1 MDHEN and CDR2 SYDVKM come from the germline V gene. J gave up 7 bases and V 10 bases, and 15 bases lay outside the gene matches. The CDR3 runs 14 residues. The CDR3 DNA reads TGTGCCACCACACGGACAGGGCCCAGGGGAGAGCAGTACTTC. Protein sequence: CATTRTGPRGEQYF.

The sample holds a few counts of this clone. The sample carries other DNA sequences with the same CDR3. The V call is TRBV5-4, the J call TRBJ1-1, with D tentatively TRBD1 (5 bases). The CDR3 consists of 15 residues. Deletions cut 0 bases from V and 0 bases from J, with 9 bases between. Per germline, CDR1 SGHNT and CDR2 YYREEE (reference sequence). The CDR3 loop reads CASSLAAGMNTEAFF. CDR3 DNA sequence: TGTGCCAGCAGCTTGGCCGCAGGGATGAACACTGAAGCTTTCTTT.

The chain carries TRBV5-4 and TRBJ1-2, with D unresolved. The CDR3 is 16 amino acids. V dropped 4 bases and J dropped 4 bases, with 20 bases sitting between them. Germline assignment: CDR1 SGHNT and CDR2 YYREEE (reference sequence). The CDR3 here is CASSPKLEGAGYGYTF. For the CDR3, the DNA is TGTGCCAGCAGCCCCAAACTGGAGGGCGCGGGCTATGGCTACACCTTC.

The genes are TRBV28 and TRBJ2-5; 7 bases map to TRBD2. V was pared by 5 bases and J by 1 base, with 7 bases of the junction left unmatched. Germline values: CDR1 MDHEN, CDR2 SYDVKM. The CDR3 consists of 15 residues. CDR3 residues: CASSRPGTTQETQYF. CDR3 nucleotide sequence: TGTGCCAGCAGTAGGCCTGGGACTACCCAAGAGACCCAGTACTTC.

The chain recombines TRBV2 with TRBJ2-7; D call uncertain. Between the trimmed V and J ends, which lost 5 bases and 3 bases, there was a span of 5 bases. There are 11 residues in the CDR3. Germline V lookup: CDR1 SNHLY, CDR2 FYNNEI. CDR3 DNA sequence: TGTGCCAGCAGTTTTAGCTACGAGCAGTACTTC. Translated: CASSFSYEQYF. Full variable domain (rest looked up from reference TRBV2 and TRBJ2-7): EPEVTQTPSHQVTQMGQEVILRCVPISNHLYFYWYRQILGQKVEFLVSFYNNEISEKSEIFDDQFSVERPDGSNFTLKIRSTKLEDSAMYFCASSFSYEQYFGPGTRLTVT.

V gene TRBV25-1 combines with J gene TRBJ2-7; possibly TRBD1 for D (6 bases). Germline V gene data show CDR1 as MGHDK and CDR2 as SYGVNS. Deletions cut 3 bases from V and 6 bases from J, with 12 bases between. The CDR3 has 13 amino acids. CDR3 sequence reads: CASSDFSGAEQYF. The CDR3 DNA reads as TGTGCCAGCAGTGATTTCTCAGGGGCCGAGCAGTACTTC.

V gene TRBV12-5 combines with J gene TRBJ2-1; 7 nucleotides agree with TRBD1. The CDR3 has 15 amino acids. V shed 2 bases, J shed 10 bases, and the junction held 11 bases outside the gene matches. Germline assignment: CDR1 LGHNT and CDR2 FRNRAP. The CDR3 sequence: CASGLFTGARKEQFF. The CDR3 DNA reads as TGTGCTAGTGGTTTGTTCACAGGGGCCCGAAAGGAGCAGTTCTTC.

The V and J genes are TRBV18 and TRBJ1-1; D uncertain. CDR3 length: 11 residues. The V gene's germline CDR1 is KGHSH and CDR2 LQKENI. The ends were cut back, 6 bases at V and 14 bases at J, with 16 bases in the middle. The CDR3 DNA is TGTGCCAGCTCGGAGGGCTCTCCGAGCTTCTTT. Translation: CASSEGSPSFF.

There are a few counts of this clone. This chain joins TRBV7-2 and TRBJ2-3; D uncertain. The CDR3 consists of 13 residues. V was shortened by 0 bases and J by 4 bases, with 5 bases between the two germline ends. Germline V CDR1 and CDR2: SGHTA, FQGNSA. The CDR3 DNA sequence: TGTGCCAGCAGCTTAGCGGCGGCAGATACGCAGTATTTT. The encoded protein is CASSLAAADTQYF.

In its sample, this clone was seen a few times. Other nucleotide sequences in the sample specify the same CDR3. V and J are TRBV7-9 and TRBJ1-1; TRBD1 aligns across 7 bases. The CDR3 spans 13 residues. Looked up from germline, CDR1 is SEHNR and CDR2 is FQNEAQ (reference sequence). J was trimmed by 4 bases and V by 5 bases; bases with no gene match: 4. CDR3 protein: CASSPQGGTEAFF. The CDR3 DNA reads TGTGCCAGCAGCCCCCAGGGGGGCACTGAAGCTTTCTTT.

The chain is built from TRBV6-5 and TRBJ1-2; tentatively, D is TRBD1 (5 bases). From germline, CDR1 is MNHEY and CDR2 SVGAGI. The CDR3 is 13 amino acids. The ends were cut back, 5 bases at V and 8 bases at J, with 15 bases in the middle. CDR3 sequence reads: CASSPGVGVGYTF. CDR3 nucleotides: TGTGCCAGCAGTCCGGGGGTCGGGGTAGGCTACACCTTC.

The J gene is TRBJ2-1, the V gene TRBV7-9; D perhaps matches TRBD2 (5 bases). Germline-derived CDR1 and CDR2 are SEHNR and FQNEAQ (reference sequence). The CDR3 loop spans 17 amino acids. Trimming cost V 6 bases and J 0 bases, with 18 bases left between them. As DNA, the CDR3 is TGTGCCAGCAGTTCTCGGGCTAGCAGGAGCTCCTACAATGAGCAGTTCTTC. This codes for CASSSRASRSSYNEQFF.

This clone has just a few counts. The chain carries TRBV4-3 and TRBJ1-6; 7 bases agree with TRBD1. V shed 3 bases and J 7 bases; nucleotides not matched to a gene: 9. The CDR3 loop spans 16 amino acids. Germline V CDR1 and CDR2: LGHNA, YSLEER. The CDR3 sequence: CASSHSADRDNSPLHF. The CDR3 DNA follows: TGCGCCAGCAGCCACTCCGCCGACAGGGACAATTCACCCCTCCACTTT.

Details on this clone: The germline gene is not matched at one end of the junction; a read error may be the cause. The chain links TRBV10-3 to TRBJ2-1; D might be TRBD1 or TRBD2, each matching 6 bases. Germline lookup yields CDR1 ENHRY and CDR2 SYGVKD. This CDR3 spans 11 amino acids. The CDR3 DNA sequence: TGTGCCGTCAGGGGAGGAAATGAGCAGTTCTTC. The encoded protein is CAVRGGNEQFF.

V gene TRBV4-3 combines with J gene TRBJ2-5; perhaps TRBD2 as D (6 bases). The germline gives CDR1 LGHNA, CDR2 YSLEER. CDR3 length: 21 residues. V was clipped by 0 bases and J by 7 bases, with 33 bases between them. CDR3 in amino acids: CASSQDRGGGSGLRRRRTQYF. CDR3 nucleotide sequence: TGCGCCAGCAGCCAAGATCGTGGAGGAGGGTCAGGACTACGGCGGAGGAGGACCCAGTACTTC.

The chain uses TRBV30 and TRBJ1-2; D may be TRBD1 (5 bases). Deletions cut 2 bases from V and 4 bases from J, with 11 bases between. Germline V CDR1 and CDR2: GTSNPN, SVGIG (reference sequence). The CDR3 length is 13 residues. The CDR3 here is CAWSTGPSYGYTF. In DNA form, the CDR3 reads TGTGCCTGGAGTACAGGTCCCTCCTATGGCTACACCTTC.

This clone has just a few counts. The CDR3: CASSLAGAGEQFF. CDR3 DNA sequence: TGTGCCAGCAGCTTAGCGGGGGCAGGGGAGCAGTTCTTC. The chain joins TRBV7-2 to TRBJ2-1, with D possibly being TRBD1 (6 bases). Germline CDR1 SGHTA, CDR2 FQGNSA. The germline V and J ends were trimmed by 0 bases and 10 bases, with 10 bases remaining between them. This CDR3 comprises 13 residues.

This clone was seen more than once but under ten times. This chain connects TRBV6-1 to TRBJ1-5, with 8 bases aligning to TRBD1. The ends lost 7 bases at V and 5 bases at J; junction bases unmatched: 4. Germline CDR1 and CDR2: MNHNS and SASEGT. The CDR3 has 13 residues. The CDR3 DNA follows: TGTGCCAGCACAGGACAGGGCCATCAGCCCCAGCATTTT. Its protein product is CASTGQGHQPQHF.

As concerns this clone: Additional DNA sequences in this sample encode the identical CDR3. This sequence joins TRBV28 and TRBJ2-7; TRBD2 is a possible D gene (5 bases). This CDR3 has 12 amino acids. CDR1 MDHEN and CDR2 SYDVKM come from the germline V gene. V lost 5 bases and J 4 bases, leaving 9 bases between the germline ends. The DNA of the CDR3 is TGTGCCAGCAGTCCACCGGGGTACGAGCAGTACTTC. Its protein product is CASSPPGYEQYF.

The chain carries TRBV29-1 and TRBJ2-1; 7 bases fit TRBD2. Germline CDR1 reads SQVTM; CDR2 reads ANQGSEA. J lost 9 bases, V lost 2 bases, and 10 bases had no gene match. The CDR3 is 14 amino acids. The CDR3 spells CSVERSLSGGEQFF. Here the CDR3 DNA reads TGCAGCGTTGAAAGAAGCCTCTCGGGAGGTGAGCAGTTCTTC.

This clone was picked up a small number of times. The chain couples TRBV7-2 to TRBJ1-1; D not certain. Germline CDR1 is SGHTA and CDR2 is FQGNSA. This CDR3 comprises 13 residues. Trimming took 1 base from V and 4 from J, leaving 7 bases between them. The CDR3 loop reads CASSLVDFTEAFF. CDR3 nucleotides: TGTGCCAGCAGCTTAGTAGACTTCACTGAAGCTTTCTTT.

This chain uses TRBV2 with TRBJ2-2; no clear D. The germline gives CDR1 SNHLY, CDR2 FYNNEI. V lost 4 bases to trimming and J lost 8 bases, with 11 bases between them. This CDR3 has 13 amino acids. The CDR3 protein is CASSAALEGELFF. DNA of the CDR3: TGTGCCAGCAGTGCCGCCCTTGAGGGGGAGCTGTTTTTT.

The chain carries TRBV5-6 and TRBJ2-3; TRBD1 matches at 7 bases. The CDR3 length is 16 residues. The V gene end was trimmed by 0 bases and the J gene end by 2 bases; junction bases not matched to a gene: 6. The V gene's germline CDR1 is SGHDT and CDR2 YYEEEE. The CDR3 DNA is TGTGCCAGCAGCTTGGAGCGACAGGGCATCACAGATACGCAGTATTTT. This codes for CASSLERQGITDTQYF.

This clone was picked up a small number of times. V usage is TRBV20-1 and J usage is TRBJ2-1; D gene uncertain. This CDR3 region has 11 residues. The V gene lost 7 bases and the J gene lost 4 bases, with 8 bases spanning the gap. Germline V gives CDR1 DFQATT, CDR2 SNEGSKA (reference sequence). The CDR3, as DNA: TGCAGTGGGCAGGATTACAATGAGCAGTTCTTC. Protein sequence: CSGQDYNEQFF.